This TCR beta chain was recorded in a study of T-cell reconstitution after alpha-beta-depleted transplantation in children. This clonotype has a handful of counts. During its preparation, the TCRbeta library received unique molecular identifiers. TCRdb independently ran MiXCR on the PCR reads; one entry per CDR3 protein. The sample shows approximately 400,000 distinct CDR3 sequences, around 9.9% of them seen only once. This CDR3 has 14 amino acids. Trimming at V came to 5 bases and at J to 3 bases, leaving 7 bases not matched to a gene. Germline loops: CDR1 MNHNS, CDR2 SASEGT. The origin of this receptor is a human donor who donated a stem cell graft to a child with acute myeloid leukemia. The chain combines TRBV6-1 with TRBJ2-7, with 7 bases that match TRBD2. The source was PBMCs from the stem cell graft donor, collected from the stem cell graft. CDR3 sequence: CASSRLADFYEQYV. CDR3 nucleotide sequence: TGTGCCAGCAGTAGGCTAGCGGACTTCTACGAGCAGTACGTC.